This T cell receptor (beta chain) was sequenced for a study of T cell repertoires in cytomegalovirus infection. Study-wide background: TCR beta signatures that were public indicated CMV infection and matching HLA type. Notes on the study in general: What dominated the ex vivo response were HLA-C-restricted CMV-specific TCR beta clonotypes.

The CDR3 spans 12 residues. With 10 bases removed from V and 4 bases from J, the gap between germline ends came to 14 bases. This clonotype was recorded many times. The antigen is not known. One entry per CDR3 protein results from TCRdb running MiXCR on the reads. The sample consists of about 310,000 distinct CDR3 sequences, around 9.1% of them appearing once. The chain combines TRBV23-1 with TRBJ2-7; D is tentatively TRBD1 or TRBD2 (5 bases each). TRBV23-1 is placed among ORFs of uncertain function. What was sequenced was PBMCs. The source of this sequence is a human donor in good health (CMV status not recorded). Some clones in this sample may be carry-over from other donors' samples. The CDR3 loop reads CATQGRRYEQYF. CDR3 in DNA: TGCGCCACTCAGGGACGGCGGTACGAGCAGTACTTC.